This T cell receptor beta chain originates from a study of T cells after yellow fever vaccination. From the 5' RACE reads, TCRdb called clonotypes with MiXCR, one entry per CDR3 protein. The sample yields more than 300,000 distinct CDR3 sequences, over 8.5% seen once. The CDR3 covers 17 residues. Trimming cost V 6 bases and J 5 bases, with 25 bases left between them. This clonotype was seen a handful of times. Sample: CD4+ T cells sorted from PBMCs, taken 45 days after the yellow fever booster vaccination. The chain has TRBV12-3 or TRBV12-4 and TRBJ2-5, with D tentatively TRBD2 (8 bases). This TCR derives from a man aged 18-30 years who received the YFV17D yellow fever vaccine. CDR3 in DNA: TGTGCCAGCAGCGGCCGGAGCGGGGGACCAGGGGGGGAGACCCAGTACTTC. Translating gives CASSGRSGGPGGETQYF.